The 7 T cell receptor beta chains given below trace back to one sample, sequenced in a study of shared clonotypes between healthy human individuals. TCRdb's table, derived via immunoSEQ multiplex PCR, lists solely in-frame clones and lacks some. The sample includes some 2,500,000 clones, 85% to 95% of them seen just once. Sequenced sample: naive CD4+ T cells from PBMCs. Specified subset: CD45RA+ positively selected. These TCRs come from a man between 18 and 35 years old in good health. Some clones in this sample may be carry-over from other donors' samples.

The chain is built from TRBV19 and TRBJ2-1; TRBD2 matches at 9 bases. The germline gives CDR1 LNHDA, CDR2 SQIVND (reference sequence). This CDR3 contains 15 residues. Germline trimming cut 4 bases from V and 10 bases from J; bases unmatched to any gene: 11. The CDR3 DNA follows: TGTGCCAGTAGTAGAATACCTAGCGGGACGGGCGAGCAGTTCTTC. This encodes CASSRIPSGTGEQFF.

V and J are TRBV28 and TRBJ2-7; D possibly matches TRBD1 or TRBD2 (6 bases each). Germline CDR1 MDHEN, CDR2 SYDVKM. The CDR3 is made up of 18 amino acids. V lost 5 bases and J 2 bases, leaving 25 bases between the germline ends. The CDR3 region has the DNA TGTGCCAGCAGTCCAGTAGGGGGAGGCCCCACCCCCCCCTACGAGCAGTACTTC. Its protein product is CASSPVGGGPTPPYEQYF.

The chain couples TRBV6-1 to TRBJ2-2; no reliable D call. Germline V gives CDR1 MNHNS, CDR2 SASEGT. V lost 3 bases and J lost 9, with 8 bases in between. This CDR3 is 12 amino acids long. The CDR3 nucleotides read TGTGCCAGCAGTGACGTAGTCCGGGAGCTGTTTTTT. Translated, it gives CASSDVVRELFF.

The rearrangement uses TRBV6-6 and TRBJ1-4; D not resolved. The CDR3 length is 16 residues. Germline CDR1 is MNHNY and CDR2 is SVGAGI (reference sequence). Trimming shortened V by 0 bases and J by 8 bases, and 16 bases separated the two germline ends. Here the CDR3 DNA reads TGTGCCAGCAGTTACTCGAGCGGTACCTTGGGCGAAAAACTGTTTTTT. This translates into CASSYSSGTLGEKLFF.

This clone was seen only once. The chain is built from TRBV4-1 and TRBJ1-3; the D is unclear. CDR1 is MGHRA, CDR2 YSYEKL, per germline. This CDR3 contains 16 residues. V lost 1 base and J lost 0, with 10 bases in between. The CDR3 DNA reads TGCGCCAGCAGCCAAGGGACCAGAAGCTCTGGAAACACCATATATTTT. This translates into CASSQGTRSSGNTIYF.

The chain carries TRBV7-2 and TRBJ1-1; D is undetermined. The CDR3 is 13 residues long. The ends were cut back, 2 bases at V and 1 base at J, with 5 bases in the middle. Germline CDR1 reads SGHTA; CDR2 reads FQGNSA. This CDR3 reads CASSLFPNTEAFF. The CDR3 nucleotides read TGTGCCAGCAGCTTATTTCCGAACACTGAAGCTTTCTTT.

The J gene is TRBJ2-7, the V gene TRBV11-2, with 11 bases lining up with TRBD1. Per the germline V gene, CDR1 is SGHAT and CDR2 is FQNNGV. This CDR3 region has 16 residues. V was pared by 1 base and J by 3 bases, with 5 bases of the junction left unmatched. CDR3 in DNA: TGTGCCAGCAGCTTAGTTCGGGGGACAGGGGGCTACGAGCAGTACTTC. It specifies CASSLVRGTGGYEQYF.